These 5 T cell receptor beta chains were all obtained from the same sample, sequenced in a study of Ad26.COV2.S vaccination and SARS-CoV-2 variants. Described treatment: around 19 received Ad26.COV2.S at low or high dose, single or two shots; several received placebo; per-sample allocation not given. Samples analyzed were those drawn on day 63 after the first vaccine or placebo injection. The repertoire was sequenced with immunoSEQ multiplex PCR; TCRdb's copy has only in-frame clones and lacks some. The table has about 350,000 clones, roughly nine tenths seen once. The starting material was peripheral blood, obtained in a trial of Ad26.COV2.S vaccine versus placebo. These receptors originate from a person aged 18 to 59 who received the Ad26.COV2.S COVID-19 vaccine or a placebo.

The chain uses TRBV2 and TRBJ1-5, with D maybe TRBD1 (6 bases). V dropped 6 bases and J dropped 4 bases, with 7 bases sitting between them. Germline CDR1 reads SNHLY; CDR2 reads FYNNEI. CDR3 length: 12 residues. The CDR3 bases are TGTGCCAGCAGACAGGGAAATCAGCCCCAGCATTTT. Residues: CASRQGNQPQHF.

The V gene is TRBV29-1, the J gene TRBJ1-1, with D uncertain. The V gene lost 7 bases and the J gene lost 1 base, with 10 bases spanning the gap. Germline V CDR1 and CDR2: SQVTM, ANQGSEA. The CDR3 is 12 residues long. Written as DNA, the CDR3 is TGCAGCGCACGACAACCGAACACTGAAGCTTTCTTT. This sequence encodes CSARQPNTEAFF.

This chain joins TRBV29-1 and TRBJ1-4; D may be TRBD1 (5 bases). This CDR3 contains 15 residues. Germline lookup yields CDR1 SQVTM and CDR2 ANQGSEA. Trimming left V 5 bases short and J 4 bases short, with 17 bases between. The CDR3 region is CSVSLGGAFNEKLFF. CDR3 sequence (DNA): TGCAGCGTTTCCCTTGGGGGAGCCTTTAATGAAAAACTGTTTTTT.

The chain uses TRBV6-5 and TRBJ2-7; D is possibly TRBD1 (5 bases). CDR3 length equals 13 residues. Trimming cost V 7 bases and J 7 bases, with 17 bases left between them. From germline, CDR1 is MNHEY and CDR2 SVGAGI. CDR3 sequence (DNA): TGTGCCAGCACCACCGGACAAGTGGGGGAGCAGTACTTC. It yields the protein CASTTGQVGEQYF.

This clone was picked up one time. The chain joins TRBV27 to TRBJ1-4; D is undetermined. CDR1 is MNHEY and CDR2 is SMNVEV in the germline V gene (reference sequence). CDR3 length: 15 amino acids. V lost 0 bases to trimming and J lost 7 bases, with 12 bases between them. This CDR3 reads CASSLSSRWTEKLFF. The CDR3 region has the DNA TGTGCCAGCAGTTTATCGTCAAGATGGACTGAAAAACTGTTTTTT.